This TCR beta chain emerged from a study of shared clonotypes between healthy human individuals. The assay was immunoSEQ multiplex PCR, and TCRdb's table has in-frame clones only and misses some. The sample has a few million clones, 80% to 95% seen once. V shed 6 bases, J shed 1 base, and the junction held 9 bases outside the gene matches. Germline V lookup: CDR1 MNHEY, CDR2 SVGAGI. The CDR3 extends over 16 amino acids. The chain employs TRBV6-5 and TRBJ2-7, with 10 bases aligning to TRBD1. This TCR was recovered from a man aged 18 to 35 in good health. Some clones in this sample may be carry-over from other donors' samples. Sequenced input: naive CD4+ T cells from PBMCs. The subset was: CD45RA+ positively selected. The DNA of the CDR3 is TGTGCCAGCAGGTACAAACCGGGACAGGGGTCCTACGAGCAGTACTTC. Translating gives CASRYKPGQGSYEQYF.